The next 19 T cell receptor beta chains were all read from a single sample in a study of blood T cell repertoires in COVID-19 (dated by TCRdb to 2020 to 2021). Preparation of the library involved the immunoSEQ multiplex PCR assay. Not all clones reach the TCRdb copy of this immuneACCESS table, which keeps in-frame sequences only. Checked studies attribute under half of the gap to unresolved V genes and leave the rest unexplained. The table for this sample lists about 350,000 clones; roughly 89% of them were counted only once. The ten largest clones take up around 3.9% of the sample. Sequencing was carried out using peripheral blood. These receptors all come from a woman aged 55 to 70 with COVID-19, enrolled during active disease.

The rearrangement uses TRBV18 and TRBJ2-3; the D gene is possibly TRBD2 (6 bases). The germline gives CDR1 KGHSH, CDR2 LQKENI. V dropped 3 bases and J dropped 8 bases, with 12 bases sitting between them. This CDR3 is 13 amino acids long. CDR3 region: CASSPSLGGTQYF. CDR3 nucleotide sequence: TGTGCCAGCTCACCGTCGCTGGGGGGTACGCAGTATTTT.

V and J are TRBV5-1 and TRBJ1-4, with TRBD1 matching over 12 bases. Germline lookup yields CDR1 SGHRS and CDR2 YFSETQ. The length of the CDR3 is 18 residues. J lost 4 bases, V lost 4 bases, and 11 bases had no gene match. The CDR3 DNA reads TGCGCCAGCAGCCCGGGACAGGGGGCGACCGGGGGTAATGAAAAACTGTTTTTT. It encodes CASSPGQGATGGNEKLFF.

This sequence joins TRBV28 and TRBJ1-2; 7 nucleotides match TRBD1. The ends lost 5 bases at V and 4 bases at J; junction bases unmatched: 4. The germline CDR1 and CDR2 sequences are MDHEN and SYDVKM. The CDR3 has 13 amino acids. CDR3 residues: CASSLGQFYGYTF. CDR3 nucleotides: TGTGCCAGCAGTCTGGGACAGTTCTATGGCTACACCTTC.

The V and J genes are TRBV19 and TRBJ1-5; 8 bases are a match to TRBD1. J gave up 7 bases and V 3 bases, and 11 bases lay outside the gene matches. Germline CDR1 is LNHDA and CDR2 is SQIVND (reference sequence). The CDR3 extends over 16 amino acids. The CDR3 sequence is CASSMGQAIIKQPQHF. DNA for the CDR3: TGTGCCAGTAGTATGGGACAGGCAATTATCAAGCAGCCCCAGCATTTT.

As to this clone: The identical CDR3 is also encoded by other nucleotide sequences in the sample. This chain connects TRBV10-3 to TRBJ1-5; 7 positions agree with TRBD1. The CDR3 runs to 14 residues. From germline, CDR1 is ENHRY and CDR2 SYGVKD. J gave up 3 bases and V 6 bases, and 5 bases lay outside the gene matches. CDR3 region: CAISEGQINQPQHF. DNA for the CDR3: TGTGCCATCAGCGAGGGACAGATCAATCAGCCCCAGCATTTT.

CDR3 coding DNA: TGTGCCAGCTCACCCACAACTAATGACAGGGGCTATGGCTACACCTTC. Amino acids: CASSPTTNDRGYGYTF. The V gene is TRBV18, the J gene TRBJ1-2, with 8 bases fitting TRBD1. Trimming removed 3 bases from V and 4 bases from J; junction bases left unmatched: 10. This CDR3 has 16 amino acids. Germline V gene data show CDR1 as KGHSH and CDR2 as LQKENI.

The rearrangement joins TRBV5-1 to TRBJ1-1, with D unclear. The V end lost 0 bases, the J end lost 5 bases, and 17 bases lay between the germline ends. Germline V lookup: CDR1 SGHRS, CDR2 YFSETQ. CDR3 length equals 16 residues. The CDR3 sequence: CASSLAERKRGTEAFF. As DNA, the CDR3 is TGCGCCAGCAGCTTGGCCGAGCGAAAACGAGGAACTGAAGCTTTCTTT.

This clone occurred once. J is TRBJ1-1 and V is TRBV7-3, with a weak D call TRBD1 (6 bases). The CDR3 is 14 residues long. V was shortened by 5 bases and J by 0 bases, with 10 bases between the two germline ends. The germline gives CDR1 SGHTA, CDR2 FQGTGA. The CDR3 nucleotides read TGTGCCAGCAGCCTAGGACAGATGAACACTGAAGCTTTCTTT. Its translation is CASSLGQMNTEAFF.

This chain uses TRBV3-1 (or the pseudogene TRBV3-2) with TRBJ2-5, with TRBD2 matching 11 bases. CDR1 and CDR2 from the germline V gene are LGHDT and YNNKEL (reference sequence). V dropped 0 bases and J dropped 3; count of bases not matched to a gene: 6. This CDR3 has 17 amino acids. The CDR3 region is CASSQDRSGGAEETQYF. As DNA, the CDR3 is TGTGCCAGCAGCCAAGATCGTAGCGGGGGGGCGGAAGAGACCCAGTACTTC.

The chain joins TRBV4-2 to TRBJ1-3; TRBD1 might be the D (6 bases). The CDR3 has 15 residues. Trimming left V 3 bases short and J 4 bases short, with 13 bases between. Germline CDR1 LGHNA, CDR2 YNFKEQ. Here the CDR3 reads CASSQNRVRGNTIYF. In nucleotides, the CDR3 is TGTGCCAGCAGCCAGAACAGGGTGAGAGGAAACACCATATATTTT.

The chain recombines TRBV5-1 with TRBJ1-3; D possibly corresponds to TRBD1 (5 bases). Trimming removed 1 base at V and 7 bases at J, with 18 bases between. This CDR3 has 16 amino acids. The germline CDR1 and CDR2 sequences are SGHRS and YFSETQ. DNA of the CDR3: TGCGCCAGCAGCTTGCCTTCGGGGAGGGACGGTAACACCATATATTTT. It is translated as CASSLPSGRDGNTIYF.

A single count supports this clone. CDR3 loop: CASSDPRDRGRRTEAFF. The CDR3 DNA sequence: TGTGCCAGCAGCGACCCTCGGGACAGAGGAAGGAGGACTGAAGCTTTCTTT. The genes are TRBV6-2 or TRBV6-3 and TRBJ1-1; 7 bases line up with TRBD1. Losses at the gene ends were 6 bases for V and 5 bases for J; bases not matched to a gene: 18. This CDR3 comprises 17 residues. CDR1 and CDR2 (germline): MNHEY, SVGEGT.

The chain couples TRBV7-9 to TRBJ1-2; the match to TRBD1 covers 12 bases. Trimming took 2 bases from V and 4 from J; bases not matched to a gene: 11. This CDR3 is 18 amino acids long. Germline loops: CDR1 SEHNR, CDR2 FQNEAQ (reference sequence). CDR3 residues: CASSLLLGQGALGYGYTF. CDR3 DNA: TGTGCCAGCAGCTTATTGCTGGGACAGGGGGCGCTTGGCTATGGCTACACCTTC.

Worth noting for this clone: Distinct nucleotide sequences in the sample also encode this CDR3. V usage is TRBV18 and J usage is TRBJ1-4; 7 bases match TRBD1. Trimming removed 6 bases from V and 5 bases from J; junction bases left unmatched: 6. The CDR3 is made up of 14 amino acids. In germline, CDR1 is KGHSH, CDR2 LQKENI. In DNA form, the CDR3 reads TGTGCCAGCTCCTCGACAGGGTCGAATGAAAAACTGTTTTTT. Its protein is CASSSTGSNEKLFF. The full variable domain, in which reference TRBV18 and TRBJ1-4 provide the parts outside the CDR3, is NAGVMQNPRHLVRRRGQEARLRCSPMKGHSHVYWYRQLPEEGLKFMVYLQKENIIDESGMPKERFSAEFPKEGPSILRIQQVVRGDSAAYFCASSSTGSNEKLFFGSGTQLSVL.

The gene calls are TRBV6-1 and TRBJ1-4, with 9 positions matching TRBD1. Per germline, CDR1 MNHNS and CDR2 SASEGT. The CDR3 totals 17 residues. V lost 2 bases, J lost 5 bases, and 9 bases stayed unmatched. The CDR3 loop is CASSEKGKGTGNEKLFF. CDR3 bases: TGTGCCAGCAGTGAAAAGGGGAAGGGGACAGGGAATGAAAAACTGTTTTTT.

The chain is built from TRBV29-1 and TRBJ1-4; D is possibly TRBD1 (5 bases). V was pared by 7 bases and J by 3 bases, with 12 bases between. Germline loops: CDR1 SQVTM, CDR2 ANQGSEA. The CDR3 is 13 residues long. The CDR3 sequence is CSARGWSNEKLFF. CDR3 DNA sequence: TGCAGCGCAAGGGGCTGGTCTAATGAAAAACTGTTTTTT.

The J gene is TRBJ1-4, the V gene TRBV19; D remains ambiguous. Trimming stripped 6 bases from V and 3 bases from J, with 11 bases between. Germline V gives CDR1 LNHDA, CDR2 SQIVND (reference sequence). This CDR3 contains 14 residues. CDR3 region: CASRYRESNEKLFF. The CDR3 DNA reads as TGTGCCAGTAGGTACCGGGAGTCTAATGAAAAACTGTTTTTT. The full variable domain, completed using reference TRBV19 and TRBJ1-4, is DGGITQSPKYLFRKEGQNVTLSCEQNLNHDAMYWYRQDPGQGLRLIYYSQIVNDFQKGDIAEGYSVSREKKESFPLTVTSAQKNPTAFYLCASRYRESNEKLFFGSGTQLSVL.

The chain recombines TRBV11-2 with TRBJ2-1, with D tentatively TRBD2 (6 bases). The CDR3 sequence is 15 residues long. Trimming stripped 5 bases from V and 7 bases from J, with 18 bases between. CDR1 SGHAT and CDR2 FQNNGV come from the germline V gene. This chain's CDR3 is CASSRKAGIKNEQFF. CDR3 in DNA: TGTGCCAGCAGCCGAAAGGCGGGGATCAAAAATGAGCAGTTCTTC.

The chain employs TRBV21-1 and TRBJ1-4; the DNA was not compared with TRBD1, the D call given in the table. TRBV21-1 is a recognized pseudogene. The CDR3 loop spans 19 amino acids. As DNA, the CDR3 is TGTGCCAGCAGCAAAAGGTTAGACGGGTCGGGACAGGGGGATGAAAAACTGTTTTTT. It translates to CASSKRLDGSGQGDEKLFF.